This entry lists 23 T cell receptor beta chains sequenced from one sample in a study of blood T cell repertoires in COVID-19. Clones were sequenced by immunoSEQ multiplex PCR, and TCRdb holds only the in-frame ones, with some missing. The sample lists about 300,000 clones, about 89% occurring once. The sequencing sample was made of peripheral blood. The receptors here all came from a woman aged 40 to 55 who had recovered from COVID-19.

The chain combines TRBV9 with TRBJ1-2; TRBD1 might be the D (6 bases). Trimming stripped 1 base from V and 1 base from J, with 14 bases between. The germline V gene has CDR1 SGDLS and CDR2 YYNGEE. The CDR3 has 16 residues. As DNA, the CDR3 is TGTGCCAGCAGCGTACACCAGGGCAGGGGTAACTATGGCTACACCTTC. It translates to CASSVHQGRGNYGYTF.

The chain employs TRBV28 and TRBJ2-3, with D possibly matching TRBD2 (6 bases). CDR1 is MDHEN, CDR2 SYDVKM, per germline. V was pared by 8 bases and J by 6 bases, with 33 bases between. The CDR3 runs to 19 residues. The CDR3 sequence: CASVVGTWVADKREDTQYF. Written as DNA, the CDR3 is TGTGCCAGCGTAGTTGGAACGTGGGTAGCGGATAAGAGGGAGGATACGCAGTATTTT. Using reference TRBV28 and TRBJ2-3 for the parts outside the CDR3, the full variable domain is DVKVTQSSRYLVKRTGEKVFLECVQDMDHENMFWYRQDPGLGLRLIYFSYDVKMKEKGDIPEGYSVSREKKERFSLILESASTNQTSMYLCASVVGTWVADKREDTQYFGPGTRLTVL.

The chain has TRBV12-3 or TRBV12-4 and TRBJ1-1; D call uncertain. Between the trimmed V and J ends, which lost 1 base and 3 bases, there was a span of 6 bases. The CDR3 covers 13 residues. CDR3 in amino acids: CASSLVRDTEAFF. CDR3 in DNA: TGTGCCAGCAGTTTAGTGCGGGACACTGAAGCTTTCTTT.

The rearrangement uses TRBV4-3 and TRBJ2-3, with a possible D match to TRBD1 (6 bases). With 4 bases removed from V and 2 bases from J, the gap between germline ends came to 22 bases. The CDR3 consists of 18 residues. Germline V gene data show CDR1 as LGHNA and CDR2 as YSLEER. The chain's CDR3 is CASSRSSGWDTNTDTQYF. In DNA form, the CDR3 reads TGCGCCAGCAGCCGCTCCAGTGGATGGGACACCAACACAGATACGCAGTATTTT.

The gene calls are TRBV6-5 and TRBJ2-5, with TRBD1 matching over 9 bases. Trimming at V came to 4 bases and at J to 3 bases, leaving 0 bases not matched to a gene. This CDR3 contains 13 residues. Germline CDR1 and CDR2: MNHEY and SVGAGI. The CDR3 loop is CASSWDREETQYF. DNA for the CDR3: TGTGCCAGCAGTTGGGACAGGGAAGAGACCCAGTACTTC.

This clone showed up just a few times. The chain couples TRBV29-1 to TRBJ1-5; no reliable D call. The CDR3 spans 12 residues. CDR1 and CDR2 (germline): SQVTM, ANQGSEA. Trimming shortened V by 4 bases and J by 4 bases, and 8 bases separated the two germline ends. In nucleotides, the CDR3 is TGCAGCGTTGGCAATGCGAATCAGCCCCAGCATTTT. Its translation: CSVGNANQPQHF.

With regard to this clone: The junction departs from the called germline gene at one end, perhaps through a read error. This sample also contains other DNA sequences that code for the same CDR3. This chain uses TRBV10-3 with TRBJ1-6; D call uncertain. The CDR3 sequence is 14 residues long. Germline V gene data show CDR1 as ENHRY and CDR2 as SYGVKD. The CDR3 sequence: CAIKSGSSFTSLHF. CDR3 in DNA: TGTGCTATCAAATCCGGGTCCTCCTTTACATCCCTCCACTTT.

The rearrangement joins TRBV27 to TRBJ2-3; 7 nucleotides agree with TRBD2. The CDR3 consists of 15 residues. Germline V gene lookup returns CDR1 MNHEY and CDR2 SMNVEV (reference sequence). V was pared by 7 bases and J by 6 bases, with 13 bases of the junction left unmatched. The CDR3 is CASTFKPGGGDTQYF. The CDR3, as DNA: TGTGCCAGCACCTTCAAGCCCGGGGGAGGGGATACGCAGTATTTT.

The chain recombines TRBV10-2 with TRBJ1-2; no clear D gene. Germline CDR1 reads WSHSY; CDR2 reads SAAADI. The CDR3 has 12 residues. V was pared by 6 bases and J by 8 bases, with 13 bases between. CDR3 loop: CASSSQDYGYTF. The CDR3 coding sequence is TGCGCCAGCAGCTCGCAGGATTACGGCTACACCTTC.

V gene TRBV5-1 combines with J gene TRBJ1-3, with D possibly matching TRBD1 (6 bases). V was shortened by 1 base and J by 3 bases, with 14 bases between the two germline ends. This CDR3 is built from 16 residues. Germline V gives CDR1 SGHRS, CDR2 YFSETQ. CDR3 nucleotides: TGCGCCAGCAGCTTGATGGGGGCCCCTAATGGAAACACCATATATTTT. Its translation is CASSLMGAPNGNTIYF.

The chain combines TRBV5-6 with TRBJ2-2; no clear D gene. The V end lost 2 bases, the J end lost 7 bases, and 6 bases lay between the germline ends. The CDR3 has 12 residues. Germline V gene sequence: CDR1 SGHDT, CDR2 YYEEEE. CDR3 amino acids: CASSFSGGELFF. For the CDR3, the DNA is TGTGCCAGCAGCTTTTCAGGCGGGGAGCTGTTTTTT.

The CDR3, as DNA: TGCAGCGTTGTAGGTCCGGGGGTAGCCAAAAACATTCAGTACTTC. As protein: CSVVGPGVAKNIQYF. The chain recombines TRBV29-1 with TRBJ2-4, with D possibly matching TRBD2 (6 bases). V was trimmed by 4 bases and J by 0 bases, leaving 13 bases between them. The CDR3 covers 15 residues. Per germline, CDR1 SQVTM and CDR2 ANQGSEA. Drawing the rest from reference TRBV29-1 and TRBJ2-4, the complete variable domain is SAVISQKPSRDICQRGTSLTIQCQVDSQVTMMFWYRQQPGQSLTLIATANQGSEATYESGFVIDKFPISRPNLTFSTLTVSNMSPEDSSIYLCSVVGPGVAKNIQYFGAGTRLSVL.

This clone came up once. The chain has TRBV4-1 and TRBJ2-5; 8 bases match TRBD1. Trimming at V came to 4 bases and at J to 1 base, leaving 5 bases not matched to a gene. Per the germline V gene, CDR1 is MGHRA and CDR2 is YSYEKL. The CDR3 totals 15 residues. CDR3 region: CASSRVDRGQETQYF. DNA of the CDR3: TGCGCCAGCAGCCGGGTCGACAGGGGCCAAGAGACCCAGTACTTC.

The chain recombines TRBV25-1 with TRBJ2-7, with 7 bases that match TRBD1. The CDR3 is 15 amino acids. V was pared by 4 bases and J by 3 bases, with 9 bases of the junction left unmatched. Germline assignment: CDR1 MGHDK and CDR2 SYGVNS. CDR3 bases: TGTGCCAGCAGTGGCAATACAGGGGTGGACTACGAGCAGTACTTC. Translating gives CASSGNTGVDYEQYF.

This chain connects TRBV13 to TRBJ2-7, with 8 bases matching TRBD1. The CDR3 totals 14 residues. V lost 4 bases, J lost 3 bases, and 5 bases stayed unmatched. From germline, CDR1 is PRHDT and CDR2 FYEKMQ (reference sequence). Written as DNA, the CDR3 is TGTGCCAGCAGCTCCGGGACAGGTGTCTACGAGCAGTACTTC. Encoded protein: CASSSGTGVYEQYF.

The chain employs TRBV2 and TRBJ1-2; D might be TRBD1 (5 bases). The CDR3 consists of 14 residues. V dropped 4 bases and J dropped 8 bases, with 17 bases sitting between them. Looked up from germline, CDR1 is SNHLY and CDR2 is FYNNEI. For the CDR3, the DNA is TGTGCCAGCAGTGCACAGGTGCAGGTGGTGGGCTACACCTTC. It specifies CASSAQVQVVGYTF.

The V call is TRBV15, the J call TRBJ2-7, with 8 bases fitting TRBD1. Germline assignment: CDR1 LNHNV and CDR2 YYDKDF (reference sequence). The trim removed 0 bases at V and 8 bases at J, leaving 15 bases unmatched. The CDR3 extends over 17 amino acids. CDR3 protein: CATSRDLLRDRSPKQYF. The CDR3 nucleotides are TGTGCCACCAGCAGAGACCTACTCCGGGACAGGTCTCCTAAGCAGTACTTC.

This chain links TRBV4-1 with TRBJ2-5, with D perhaps matching TRBD2 (6 bases). V dropped 0 bases and J dropped 0 bases, with 14 bases sitting between them. Germline V gives CDR1 MGHRA, CDR2 YSYEKL. The CDR3 runs 17 residues. In DNA form, the CDR3 reads TGCGCCAGCAGCCAAGATGGGGGGACCCTCCACCAAGAGACCCAGTACTTC. It translates to CASSQDGGTLHQETQYF.

V usage is TRBV2 and J usage is TRBJ1-1; D might be TRBD1 (5 bases). Germline CDR1 is SNHLY and CDR2 is FYNNEI. The ends were cut back, 6 bases at V and 6 bases at J, with 11 bases in the middle. The CDR3 length is 12 residues. The CDR3 DNA sequence: TGTGCCAGCAGAGGGGACTCCTCTGAAGCTTTCTTT. It translates to CASRGDSSEAFF.

The genes are TRBV7-7 and TRBJ1-1; tentatively, D is TRBD1 (5 bases). The CDR3 consists of 14 residues. V was cut by 5 bases and J by 4 bases, with 14 bases left in between. The germline V gene encodes CDR1 SSHAT and CDR2 FNYEAQ (reference sequence). The CDR3 nucleotides are TGTGCCAGCAGCCTTTGGCAGGGAGGCACTGAAGCTTTCTTT. Amino acids: CASSLWQGGTEAFF.

V gene TRBV10-3 combines with J gene TRBJ2-7, with D tentatively TRBD2 (5 bases). Germline CDR1 ENHRY, CDR2 SYGVKD. Trimming took off 5 bases at V and 4 bases at J, with 12 bases between the two ends. The CDR3 has 13 amino acids. The CDR3 DNA reads TGTGCCATCAGTCCCGGGAACAGATACGAGCAGTACTTC. Amino acid sequence: CAISPGNRYEQYF.

Concerning this clone itself: Distinct nucleotide sequences in the sample also encode this CDR3. This chain links TRBV7-8 with TRBJ1-1; perhaps TRBD1 as D (6 bases). Germline CDR1 is SGHVS and CDR2 is FQNEAQ. The CDR3 is 14 residues long. V lost 0 bases and J 1 base, leaving 6 bases between the germline ends. CDR3 residues: CASSLAGANTEAFF. The CDR3 bases are TGTGCCAGCAGCTTAGCGGGGGCGAACACTGAAGCTTTCTTT.

CDR3 sequence (DNA): TGTGCCAGCAGCCCGGGGGGCAGGCTTTGGACTGAAGCTTTCTTT. Protein sequence: CASSPGGRLWTEAFF. J is TRBJ1-1 and V is TRBV7-9; tentative D call: TRBD1 (6 bases). The CDR3 covers 15 residues. Germline V lookup: CDR1 SEHNR, CDR2 FQNEAQ (reference sequence). The ends were cut back, 5 bases at V and 5 bases at J, with 18 bases in the middle.